This TCR beta chain came from a study of T cells expressing NK-cell markers. Across the study: Eight donors were sequenced, of whom seven were HCMV-seropositive, while the remaining one was HCMV-seronegative.

UMIs were included in TCR beta cDNA generated by 5'RACE template switching. Following a re-call of the 5' RACE reads, TCRdb has one entry per CDR3 protein and lacks DNA. The sample table includes roughly 390,000 distinct CDR3 sequences. Germline V lookup: CDR1 SEHNR, CDR2 FQNEAQ (reference sequence). The CDR3 consists of 15 residues. Notes on the study in general: As a fraction of CD8+ T cells, dominant NKG2C+ clonotypes reached about 1.0-7.5% in more than five donors. Also leading the CD3+CD56-NKG2C+ fraction in a handful of donors were these clonotypes.

As concerns this clonotype: Its antigen is unidentified.

This clonotype was obtained from a man aged 18 to 70 in good health. The V call is TRBV7-9, the J call TRBJ2-3; TCRdb's D call of TRBD1 is untestable without DNA. The sequenced sample consisted of blood T cells: a sorted CD56 or NKG2C T cell subset, CD4+ or CD8+ T cells, or bulk PBMC T cells (not recorded which). CDR3 loop: CASSAWGGSTDTQYF.